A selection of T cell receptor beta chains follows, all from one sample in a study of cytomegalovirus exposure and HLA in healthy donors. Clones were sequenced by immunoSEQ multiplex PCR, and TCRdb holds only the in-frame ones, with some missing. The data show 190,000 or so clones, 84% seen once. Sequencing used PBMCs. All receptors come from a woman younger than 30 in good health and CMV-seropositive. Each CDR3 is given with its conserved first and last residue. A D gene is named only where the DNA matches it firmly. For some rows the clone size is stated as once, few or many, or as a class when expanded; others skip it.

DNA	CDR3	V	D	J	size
TGTGCCAGCAGTTCAGGACTAGCGGGGGGGACTGAGCAGTTCTTC	CASSSGLAGGTEQFF	TRBV13	TRBD2	TRBJ2-1	-
TGTGCCAGCAGTGAACGAAGGCGGCCTTTGCTTACTTTCTTT	CASSERRRPLLTFF	TRBV6-1	-	TRBJ1-1	few
TGTGCCAGCAGCGGCCGGGACTCGGATCACAATGAGCAGTTCTTC	CASSGRDSDHNEQFF	TRBV9	-	TRBJ2-1	-
TGTGCCAGCAGTTACAGTGGGCCCCAGCATTTT	CASSYSGPQHF	TRBV28	-	TRBJ1-5	few
TGTGCCAGCGGCCTAAACACAGATACGCAGTATTTT	CASGLNTDTQYF	TRBV14	-	TRBJ2-3	-
TGCGCCAGCAGCCAGACCTCACAGGCTTTCTTT	CASSQTSQAFF	TRBV4-1	-	TRBJ1-1	once
TGTGCCAGCAGCAAAGAGGGACTAACTGAAGCTTTCTTT	CASSKEGLTEAFF	TRBV21-1	-	TRBJ1-1	few
TGCGCCAGCAGCGGTCCAATCCCAGGGTCCCATAGCTACACCTTC	CASSGPIPGSHSYTF	TRBV5-1	-	TRBJ1-2	-
TGTGCCAGCAACATGGAGGGCCCGGGGGAGCTGTTTTTT	CASNMEGPGELFF	TRBV2	-	TRBJ2-2	-
TGTGCCAGCAGGAGGGGCGGGGACAACACCGGGGAGCTGTTTTTT	CASRRGGDNTGELFF	TRBV7-2	-	TRBJ2-2	-
TGTGCCAGCAGCCCCGGGACTCAAGGGGTAGATACGCAGTATTTT	CASSPGTQGVDTQYF	TRBV6-6	-	TRBJ2-3	-
TGTGCCAGCAGTTTTTCGGCAGGTTACACTGAAGCTTTCTTT	CASSFSAGYTEAFF	TRBV7-9	-	TRBJ1-1	-
TGTGCCAGTAGTCTGGGACAGGGGGCAATCACCTTC	CASSLGQGAITF	TRBV19	TRBD1	TRBJ1-2	-
TGTGCCAGCAGGTCAGGGATGGATCATGGCTACACCTTC	CASRSGMDHGYTF	TRBV6-6	-	TRBJ1-2	-
TGTGCCAGCAGCGTAGTAGCGGGGGGTCTCCAAGAGACCCAGTACTTC	CASSVVAGGLQETQYF	TRBV9	TRBD2	TRBJ2-5	-
TGTGCCAGCTCACCAGGGCAGAATCAGCCCCAGCATTTT	CASSPGQNQPQHF	TRBV18	-	TRBJ1-5	-
TGTGCCAGCAGCTTAAACGCAGCGGTACGACGATTC	CASSLNAAVRRF	TRBV7-2	-	TRBJ1-2	-
TGTGCCAGCAGTTCGACCACCGGGACAGGGGTCCACGAGCAGTACTTC	CASSSTTGTGVHEQYF	TRBV27	TRBD1	TRBJ2-7	-
TGTGCTAGTGGTCCGGGACAGATCAATCAGCCCCAGCATTTT	CASGPGQINQPQHF	TRBV12-5	TRBD1	TRBJ1-5	-
TGCGCCAGCAGCCAAGACCGGGGGACAGACTATAGCAATCAGCCCCAGCATTTT	CASSQDRGTDYSNQPQHF	TRBV4-1	TRBD1	TRBJ1-5	once
TGTGCCAGCTCCCGACCGGACACGAACACCGGGGAGCTGTTTTTT	CASSRPDTNTGELFF	TRBV18	-	TRBJ2-2	-
TGTGCCAGTAGTATAGAGTCCACAGGCACCCTATATGGCTACACCTTC	CASSIESTGTLYGYTF	TRBV19	-	TRBJ1-2	-
TGTGCCAGCAGGTGGACAGGGAGTACTGAAGCTTTCTTT	CASRWTGSTEAFF	TRBV4-2	TRBD1	TRBJ1-1	-
TGTGCCAGCAGTTTCGGCCGGGTCAGGGGTAACGAGCAGTACTTC	CASSFGRVRGNEQYF	TRBV27	-	TRBJ2-7	-
TGTGCCATCAGTGAGTCGACAGGGACAGGGGCTGAGCAGTTCTTC	CAISESTGTGAEQFF	TRBV10-3	TRBD1	TRBJ2-1	-
TGTGCCAGCTCCCGCAATCAGGGATCGGACTATGGCTACACCTTC	CASSRNQGSDYGYTF	TRBV18	-	TRBJ1-2	-
TGTGCCAGCAGTGACGGGCCGAACAATGAGCAGTTCTTC	CASSDGPNNEQFF	TRBV6-4	-	TRBJ2-1	-
TGTGCCAGCAGCCCTCTGGGGGGGAATGAAAAACTGTTTTTT	CASSPLGGNEKLFF	TRBV27	-	TRBJ1-4	-
TGTGCCAGCTCACCGGGAACCGGGACAGGGCTCGTCGGCGAGCAGTACTTC	CASSPGTGTGLVGEQYF	TRBV18	TRBD1	TRBJ2-7	-
TGCGCCAGCAGCGGGGATCTTCCCCCTCTCGAGCAGTACTTC	CASSGDLPPLEQYF	TRBV10-1	-	TRBJ2-7	-
TGTGCCAGCAGCTTCGCGGGCGGAAGCAATCAGCCCCAGCATTTT	CASSFAGGSNQPQHF	TRBV7-9	-	TRBJ1-5	-
TGTGCCGCTTTTGGACAGGGGTCCTACGAGCAGTACTTC	CAAFGQGSYEQYF	TRBV5-6	TRBD1	TRBJ2-7	once
TGTGCCAGCAGTTACTCGTCAGGGGGCCTAGGTGGCTACACCTTC	CASSYSSGGLGGYTF	TRBV6-5	TRBD1	TRBJ1-2	-
TGCAGCGTCGCAGACAGTGCCTGGGGCTACACCTTC	CSVADSAWGYTF	TRBV29-1	-	TRBJ1-2	-
TGTGCCAGCAGCCACGGGGTCGTGACCGACACAGATACGCAGTATTTT	CASSHGVVTDTDTQYF	TRBV13	-	TRBJ2-3	-
TGTGCCAGCTCAAAGGGACTAGCGGGGGGTGCACCCTACGAGCAGTACTTC	CASSKGLAGGAPYEQYF	TRBV18	TRBD2	TRBJ2-7	-
TGTGCTAGTGGTTTGGGAGAAACCACAGGGACCGGGGAGCTGTTTTTT	CASGLGETTGTGELFF	TRBV12-5	-	TRBJ2-2	-